This TCR beta chain comes out of a study of blood T cell repertoires in COVID-19. This CDR3 has 15 amino acids. Looked up from germline, CDR1 is MNHEY and CDR2 is SVGAGI. Trimming stripped 0 bases from V and 3 bases from J, with 11 bases between. Original handling: Amplification with reference gene primers provided the estimates of nucleated cell counts. Clones were sequenced by immunoSEQ multiplex PCR, and TCRdb holds only the in-frame ones, with some missing. V and J calls and clone size are copied from that table; D and trimming were computed from the DNA. Of approximately 230,000 clones detected, around 88% appear once; the ten largest clones hold roughly 4%.

The V call is TRBV6-5, the J call TRBJ1-1; D is perhaps TRBD1 (5 bases). Sequencing was carried out using PBMCs or T cells enriched from blood (not recorded which). This TCR came from a woman younger than 45 who had recovered from COVID-19. CDR3 residues: CASSYSNRKDTEAFF. The CDR3 region has the DNA TGTGCCAGCAGTTACTCGAACAGGAAGGACACTGAAGCTTTCTTT.